This T cell receptor (beta chain) was identified in a study of PD-L1 blockade in urothelial cancer. Whole-study context: Blood drawn 3 weeks (second dose) and 6 weeks after treatment start was analyzed. Researchers found blood samples held a median of 141,255 T cells. Whole-study findings and limits: Below-median pretreatment blood TCR clonality predicted better survival.

Sequenced by immunoSEQ multiplex PCR; TCRdb stores in-frame clones only, minus some. Of some 41,000 clones in the sample, approximately 90% were seen once. Of note for this clone: Antigen specificity is unknown.

V was clipped by 4 bases and J by 0 bases, with 12 bases between them. CDR3 size: 15 residues. Germline-derived CDR1 and CDR2 are SNHLY and FYNNEI. The source is a woman aged 55 to 70 with urothelial cancer. Sequences were derived from PBMCs, sampled around atezolizumab (anti-PD-L1) treatment. The chain is built from TRBV2 and TRBJ1-1; D is unclear. The CDR3 sequence is CASSGLARVNTEAFF. In nucleotides, the CDR3 is TGTGCCAGCAGTGGGTTGGCCCGGGTGAACACTGAAGCTTTCTTT.